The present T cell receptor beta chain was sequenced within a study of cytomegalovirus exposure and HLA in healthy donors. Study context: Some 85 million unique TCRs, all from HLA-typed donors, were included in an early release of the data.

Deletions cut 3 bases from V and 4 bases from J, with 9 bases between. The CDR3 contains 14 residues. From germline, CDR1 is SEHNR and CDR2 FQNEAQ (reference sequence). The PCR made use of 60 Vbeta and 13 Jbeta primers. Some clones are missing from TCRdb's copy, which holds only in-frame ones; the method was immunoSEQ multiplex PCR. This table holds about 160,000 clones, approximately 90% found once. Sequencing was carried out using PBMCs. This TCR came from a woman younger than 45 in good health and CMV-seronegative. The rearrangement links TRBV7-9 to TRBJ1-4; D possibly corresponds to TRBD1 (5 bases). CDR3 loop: CASSFGGGNEKLFF. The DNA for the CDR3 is TGTGCCAGCAGCTTTGGGGGGGGTAATGAAAAACTGTTTTTT.